This T cell receptor beta chain emerged from a study of blood T cells in healthy people across ages. Study findings and constraints: Naive T cell percentage and TCR beta diversity correlated strongly.

There are 13 residues in the CDR3. The germline CDR1 and CDR2 sequences are MNHEY and SVGAGI. V was trimmed by 4 bases and J by 1 base, leaving 7 bases between them. Only a few counts were recorded for this clonotype. What it binds is not known. The use of a sample-barcoded 5' primer and a J-beta primer mix characterized a second PCR of about 7 to 12 cycles. A 12-random-nucleotide template-switch adaptor tagged each cDNA molecule. MiXCR was run by TCRdb on the 5' RACE reads, yielding one entry per CDR3 protein. Of roughly 1.7 million distinct CDR3 sequences detected, 30% to 35% appear once; the ten largest clones hold roughly 12%.

J is TRBJ2-5 and V is TRBV6-5; D gene ambiguous. The receptor was isolated from a woman aged 25 to 39 in good health. The sequenced sample was blood. The CDR3, as DNA: TGTGCCAGCAGTTCCCGGATCCAAGAGACCCAGTACTTC. This gives the protein CASSSRIQETQYF.